Shown below are 26 T cell receptor beta chains from a single sample sequenced in a study of tumor-infiltrating lymphocytes in primary liver carcinoma. The approximately 20-31 mg bulk tissue piece was not sorted before simultaneous RNA and DNA extraction. The investigators made TCR beta cDNA from roughly 460 ng total RNA, using a constant-region primer. Three-round nested multiplex PCR performed with slightly modified ARM-PCR produced the TCR beta libraries. Forward primers for TRBV1-TRBV30 and a C-beta reverse primer served the first two PCR rounds, at approximately 10 cycles each. TCRdb fed the multiplex PCR reads into MiXCR, producing one record per CDR3 protein. The sample lists about 74,000 distinct CDR3 sequences, approximately 74% occurring once. Sequencing was carried out using liver tumor tissue from sampling region 4. Indicated subset: tumor region T4, right-lateral pole. These receptors were taken from a man in his forties or fifties with primary liver carcinoma and hepatitis B virus infection.

In the case of this clonotype: This could be a read error, since a much larger clone is one nucleotide away. This chain joins TRBV12-3 or TRBV12-4 and TRBJ1-4; D not resolved. CDR3 length equals 14 residues. CDR3 loop: CVSSFNRPGEKLFF. The DNA of the CDR3 is TGTGTCAGCAGTTTCAATCGTCCGGGGGAAAAACTGTTTTTT.

A word on this clonotype: One end of the junction fails to match germline, which may point to a read error. This chain joins TRBV11-2 and TRBJ2-3; D assignment may be TRBD1 or TRBD2 (6 bases each). The germline V gene encodes CDR1 SGHAT and CDR2 FQNNGV. CDR3 length equals 16 residues. CDR3 DNA: TGTGCCAGCAGCTTAGATGTGGGGGGCCTCACAGATAAGCAATGTTTT. Protein: CASSLDVGGLTDKQCF.

As for this clonotype: Mismatch with germline at one junction end may stem from a read error. V and J are TRBV13 and TRBJ2-4; a possible D gene is TRBD2 (6 bases). The CDR3 covers 14 residues. Germline-derived CDR1 and CDR2 are PRHDT and FYEKMQ (reference sequence). This CDR3 reads CASSLRPRDSRFRF. CDR3 in DNA: TGTGCCAGCAGCTTAAGGCCGCGGGACTCCAGGTTTCGCTTC.

J is TRBJ2-4 and V is TRBV10-3; possible D gene TRBD2, 6 bases. V lost 2 bases and J 5 bases, leaving 31 bases between the germline ends. This CDR3 region has 21 residues. The germline V gene encodes CDR1 ENHRY and CDR2 SYGVKD. In DNA, the CDR3 is TGTGCCATCAGTGAGCCCCCTCCGGGAGTAGGAGGGGTGGCTAGCCAAAACATTCAGTACTTC. Translated, it gives CAISEPPPGVGGVASQNIQYF.

This clonotype appeared a few times. A much larger clone lies one base from this, so it may be a read error. The final CDR3 position lacks the conserved phenylalanine or tryptophan, pointing to a likely read error. The V gene is TRBV5-4, the J gene TRBJ2-1; D perhaps matches TRBD2 (6 bases). In germline, CDR1 is SGHNT, CDR2 YYREEE (reference sequence). The V and J ends lost 10 bases and 0 bases respectively, with 17 bases between them. The CDR3 covers 15 residues. The CDR3 here is CAGRKGRDSYNEQFS. CDR3 sequence (DNA): TGTGCCGGCCGTAAAGGGCGGGACTCCTACAATGAGCAGTTCTCC.

This clonotype was recorded at least ten times. The chain is built from TRBV4-2 and TRBJ2-4, with 11 bases lining up with TRBD2. Germline assignment: CDR1 LGHNA and CDR2 YNFKEQ. J was trimmed by 0 bases and V by 0 bases; bases with no gene match: 13. The CDR3 contains 21 residues. In DNA, the CDR3 is TGTGCCAGCAGCCAAGATCATTCTCTAGCGGGAGGACCTATAGCCAAAAACATTCAGTACTTC. As protein: CASSQDHSLAGGPIAKNIQYF.

As regards this clonotype: One base away lies a much larger clone, so this may be a sequencing read error. V and J are TRBV25-1 and TRBJ2-7, with TRBD1 matching 9 bases. The CDR3 is 14 residues long. From germline, CDR1 is MGHDK and CDR2 SYGVNS. The CDR3 DNA is TGTACCAGCAGGAAGGGACAGGGCTTCTACGAGCAGTACTTC. Residues: CTSRKGQGFYEQYF.

The gene calls are TRBV18 and TRBJ2-2; weak D call: TRBD1 (6 bases). CDR3 length: 18 residues. Germline CDR1 KGHSH, CDR2 LQKENI. Trimming stripped 0 bases from V and 2 bases from J, with 16 bases between. Written as DNA, the CDR3 is TGTGCCAGCTCACCACCGAGAGGGGGTCGGAGAAACACCGGGGAGCTGTTTTTT. It specifies CASSPPRGGRRNTGELFF.

This clonotype counts as medium-sized. The CDR3 bases are TGTGCCAGCAGTGCTGGACCGGACAGATTATACTTC. Translating it yields CASSAGPDRLYF. V gene TRBV6-5 combines with J gene TRBJ2-7; TRBD1 is a possible D gene (6 bases). V dropped 5 bases and J dropped 13 bases, with 18 bases sitting between them. Germline-derived CDR1 and CDR2 are MNHEY and SVGAGI. There are 12 residues in the CDR3.

Turning to this clonotype: One junction end does not reproduce the germline sequence, and a read error may be involved. The chain links TRBV11-2 to TRBJ2-5; perhaps TRBD2 as D (6 bases). Germline-derived CDR1 and CDR2 are SGHAT and FQNNGV. The CDR3 loop spans 16 amino acids. The CDR3 here is CANIPRDSAHQETPYF. In nucleotides, the CDR3 is TGTGCCAACATACCCCGGGACTCGGCCCACCAAGAGACCCCGTACTTC.

Regarding this clonotype: One end of the junction is discordant with germline, which a read error may explain. J is TRBJ2-7 and V is TRBV29-1, with 14 bases matching TRBD2. This CDR3 spans 16 amino acids. Germline CDR1 SQVTM, CDR2 ANQGSEA. This CDR3 reads CSVKDKGTSGSYEQYF. The CDR3 region has the DNA TGCAGCGTTAAAGATAAGGGGACTAGCGGGAGCTACGAGCAGTACTTC.

Points on this clonotype: Because it lacks the conserved phenylalanine or tryptophan at the end, this CDR3 is likely a read error. This chain connects TRBV6-1 to TRBJ2-1; D not certain. Per the germline V gene, CDR1 is MNHNS and CDR2 is SASEGT. The V gene lost 2 bases and the J gene lost 4 bases, with 15 bases spanning the gap. This CDR3 region has 16 residues. CDR3 nucleotide sequence: TGTGCCAGCAGTGAATTATTGGCGGTTCAATACAATGAGCAGTTCTCC. Translated: CASSELLAVQYNEQFS.

The J gene is TRBJ2-6, the V gene TRBV6-5, with TRBD2 as a possible D gene (5 bases). The germline V gene encodes CDR1 MNHEY and CDR2 SVGAGI. With 5 bases removed from V and 6 bases from J, the gap between germline ends came to 23 bases. This CDR3 has 18 residues. Written as DNA, the CDR3 is TGTGCCAGCAGTCTTTGGACTGGGATGAAAGGTGAGGCCAACGTCCTGACTTTC. Protein sequence: CASSLWTGMKGEANVLTF.

This clonotype appeared many times. The chain is built from TRBV7-9 and TRBJ2-1; D perhaps matches TRBD2 (7 bases). Trimming left V 2 bases short and J 6 bases short, with 23 bases between. Germline loops: CDR1 SEHNR, CDR2 FQNEAQ (reference sequence). The CDR3 is 18 amino acids. This CDR3 is CASSLRPSQGRGANEQFF. The CDR3 bases are TGTGCCAGCAGCTTACGCCCCTCGCAGGGGAGGGGAGCCAATGAGCAGTTCTTC. Complete variable domain (other parts from reference TRBV7-9 and TRBJ2-1): DTGVSQNPRHKITKRGQNVTFRCDPISEHNRLYWYRQTLGQGPEFLTYFQNEAQLEKSRLLSDRFSAERPKGSFSTLEIQRTEQGDSAMYLCASSLRPSQGRGANEQFFGPGTRLTVL.

Notes on this clonotype: The junction departs from germline at one end; a sequencing error may be responsible. The chain uses TRBV11-2 and TRBJ2-2; TRBD2 might be the D (6 bases). Germline V gene lookup returns CDR1 SGHAT and CDR2 FQNNGV. CDR3 length: 16 amino acids. The CDR3 coding sequence is TGTGCCAGCAGCTCTATGGTGGTAACGAACACCCGGGAGCTATTTTTT. This sequence encodes CASSSMVVTNTRELFF. Full variable domain (remainder filled in from reference TRBV11-2 and TRBJ2-2): EAGVAQSPRYKIIEKRQSVAFWCNPISGHATLYWYQQILGQGPKLLIQFQNNGVVDDSQLPKDRFSAERLKGVDSTLKIQPAKLEDSAVYLCASSSMVVTNTRELFFGEGSRLTVL.

About this clonotype: Germline and junction disagree at one end, which may indicate a read error. V is TRBV5-1 and J is TRBJ2-2; 8 nucleotides agree with TRBD2. CDR1 SGHRS and CDR2 YFSETQ come from the germline V gene. The CDR3 totals 15 residues. This CDR3 is CAGSLVAGPTGEPFF. The CDR3 DNA follows: TGCGCCGGCAGCTTGGTAGCGGGGCCAACCGGGGAGCCGTTTTTT.

This clonotype has a count of ten or more. The CDR3 reads CSVEELGELFF. In DNA form, the CDR3 reads TGCAGCGTTGAAGAACTCGGGGAGCTGTTTTTT. The chain joins TRBV29-1 to TRBJ2-2; no definite D call. Germline-derived CDR1 and CDR2 are SQVTM and ANQGSEA. V was cut by 0 bases and J by 7 bases, with 3 bases left in between. The CDR3 is 11 amino acids.

This clonotype was seen repeatedly, ten times or more. The chain is built from TRBV4-1 and TRBJ2-7; D is unresolved. The CDR3 contains 12 residues. Germline-derived CDR1 and CDR2 are MGHRA and YSYEKL. Trimming removed 5 bases at V and 3 bases at J, with 8 bases between. The CDR3 loop reads CASSLDGYEQYF. CDR3 sequence (DNA): TGCGCCAGCAGCTTGGACGGCTACGAGCAGTACTTC.

Comment on this clonotype: A single base separates this from a much larger clone, so it may be a read error. Lacking the conserved final phenylalanine or tryptophan, this CDR3 likely reflects a read error. This chain links TRBV20-1 with TRBJ1-4; 7 bases align to TRBD1. The CDR3 sequence is 15 residues long. In germline, CDR1 is DFQATT, CDR2 SNEGSKA (reference sequence). J lost 4 bases, V lost 0 bases, and 5 bases had no gene match. CDR3 protein: CSARDGGTVNEKLFL. The DNA for the CDR3 is TGCAGTGCTAGAGATGGGGGGACAGTTAATGAAAAACTGTTTCTT.

CDR3 sequence: CASSYLYDRTGAFSQYF. The CDR3 DNA reads as TGTGCCAGCAGTTATTTGTACGACAGGACTGGGGCATTCTCTCAGTACTTC. This chain links TRBV6-5 with TRBJ2-7, with a possible D match to TRBD1 (6 bases). Looked up from germline, CDR1 is MNHEY and CDR2 is SVGAGI. The CDR3 sequence is 17 residues long. V lost 3 bases, J lost 10 bases, and 28 bases lay in between.

This clonotype was seen a single time. No conserved phenylalanine or tryptophan is present at the end of the CDR3, so a read error is the likely explanation. The V gene is TRBV6-1, the J gene TRBJ2-7; possibly TRBD2 for D (6 bases). CDR1 MNHNS and CDR2 SASEGT come from the germline V gene. The CDR3 spans 13 residues. V lost 4 bases and J lost 3, with 10 bases in between. The CDR3 sequence: CASSGVGGYEQYL. The CDR3 bases are TGTGCCAGCAGTGGGGTGGGAGGCTACGAGCAGTACCTC.

This chain uses TRBV28 with TRBJ2-7; unclear D gene. CDR3 length: 15 amino acids. V was trimmed by 3 bases and J by 9 bases, leaving 21 bases between them. Germline values: CDR1 MDHEN, CDR2 SYDVKM. CDR3: CASSFQLGSSDGQYF. The CDR3 nucleotides are TGTGCCAGCAGTTTCCAGCTAGGCTCGTCAGACGGGCAGTACTTC.

As regards this clonotype: The conserved phenylalanine or tryptophan is not found at the CDR3 terminus, so this likely reflects a read error. This sequence joins TRBV29-1 and TRBJ2-7, with D possibly TRBD1 on 5 matching bases. From germline, CDR1 is SQVTM and CDR2 ANQGSEA. V lost 6 bases, J lost 4 bases, and 13 bases lay in between. The CDR3 covers 12 residues. The CDR3 spells CSVERTPYEQYL. In DNA, the CDR3 is TGCAGCGTCGAACGGACACCTTACGAGCAGTACCTC.

On this clonotype: This may stem from a read error, because a much larger clone lies one nucleotide away. In DNA form, the CDR3 reads TGTGCCAGCAGCGCCCAGGAAGAGAATGAGCAGTTCTTC. As protein: CASSAQEENEQFF. The chain joins TRBV7-9 to TRBJ2-1; D unclear. The ends were cut back, 5 bases at V and 7 bases at J, with 12 bases in the middle. The V gene's germline CDR1 is SEHNR and CDR2 FQNEAQ (reference sequence). The CDR3 length is 13 residues.

CDR3 sequence (DNA): TGTGCCAGCAGTCCAGACAGTTTCACTGGGGCCAACGTCCTGACTTTC. Its protein is CASSPDSFTGANVLTF. This rearrangement joins TRBV12-3 or TRBV12-4 to TRBJ2-6, with D tentatively TRBD1 (5 bases). The V gene lost 5 bases and the J gene lost 2 bases, with 13 bases spanning the gap. The CDR3 extends over 16 amino acids.

As for this clonotype: This could be a read error, since a much larger clone is one nucleotide away. The chain employs TRBV28 and TRBJ1-2; tentative D call: TRBD1 (5 bases). The CDR3 contains 14 residues. Germline CDR1 and CDR2: MDHEN and SYDVKM. The V gene lost 6 bases and the J gene lost 0 bases, with 11 bases spanning the gap. In nucleotides, the CDR3 is TGTGCCAGCAGAAAGGCAGGGCCTAACTATGGCTACACCTTC. Its protein product is CASRKAGPNYGYTF.